A selection of T cell receptor beta chains follows, all from one sample in a study of control samples from healthy donors and cancer patients. Clones were sequenced by immunoSEQ multiplex PCR, and TCRdb holds only the in-frame ones, with some missing. Here the sample spans 55,000 to 90,000 clones, under 90% being singletons. Sample: blood. All receptors derive from a man in his fifties in good health. The CDR3 runs from the conserved cysteine through the conserved F or W. The D gene is left open where the match is weak. Not every row has a clone size; where given, it reads once, few, many or a size class.

>TRBJ1-5|TRBV18|NA|NA
TGTGCCAGCTCGGAGGAAGGGGGGCTAAGCAATCAGCCCCAGCATTTT
CASSEEGGLSNQPQHF
>TRBJ2-3|TRBV6-6|NA|NA
TGTGCCAGCAGTCCTTGGCGGGGTGAGAACACAGATACGCAGTATTTT
CASSPWRGENTDTQYF
>TRBJ2-2|TRBV12-5|NA|NA
TGTGCTAGTATGGGGGAGGTCGCCGGGGAGCTGTTTTTT
CASMGEVAGELFF
>TRBJ2-1|TRBV6-2/TRBV6-3|TRBD2|once
TGTGCCAGCAGTTTGGGACTAGCGGGCTACAATGAGCAGTTCTTC
CASSLGLAGYNEQFF
>TRBJ2-5|TRBV7-9|NA|NA
TGTGCCAGCACCTTCCAGGAGACCCAGTACTTC
CASTFQETQYF
>TRBJ2-7|TRBV11-3|NA|NA
TGTGCCAGCAGCTTAGATCCTAGCAAGGGTCCCGAGCAGTACTTC
CASSLDPSKGPEQYF
>TRBJ1-2|TRBV5-4|TRBD1|NA
TGTGCCAGCAGCACCGGGACAGGGGGCACCACCTCTGGCTACACCTTC
CASSTGTGGTTSGYTF
>TRBJ2-1|TRBV30|TRBD2|NA
TGTGCCTCTACTAGCGGTCGGTCCGCTGAGCAGTTCTTC
CASTSGRSAEQFF
>TRBJ1-6|TRBV7-9|NA|few
TGTGCCAGCAGCTTATTGGGGGCTTATAATTCACCCCTCCACTTT
CASSLLGAYNSPLHF
>TRBJ2-1|TRBV5-1|TRBD2|once
TGCGCCAGCAGCCCCGCACAGCGGGGGACGTACAATGAGCAGTTCTTC
CASSPAQRGTYNEQFF
>TRBJ2-5|TRBV24-1|NA|NA
TGTGCCACCAGTGCTCCTACAGGGCTGGAGACCCAGTACTTC
CATSAPTGLETQYF
>TRBJ2-7|TRBV12-3/TRBV12-4|NA|NA
TGTGCCAGCAGTTTGGCAGGTGTAGGAGAGCAGTACTTC
CASSLAGVGEQYF
>TRBJ1-1|TRBV10-3|NA|NA
TGTGCCATCAGTGACCGACAGAACACTGAAGCTTTCTTT
CAISDRQNTEAFF
>TRBJ1-2|TRBV5-4|NA|NA
TGTGCCAGCAGCTTGGACAGTAACTATGGCTACACCTTC
CASSLDSNYGYTF
>TRBJ2-5|TRBV3-1/TRBV3-2|NA|NA
TGTGCCAGCAGCCCTTGGGGTTACATCCAAGAGACCCAGTACTTC
CASSPWGYIQETQYF
>TRBJ2-7|TRBV19|NA|NA
TGTGCCAGTAGTGGAACAGGGTCCAAGGGTGGGGAGCAGTACTTC
CASSGTGSKGGEQYF
>TRBJ2-3|TRBV9|NA|few
TGTGCCAGCAGCATACTATCGACCCCCACAGATACGCAGTATTTT
CASSILSTPTDTQYF
>TRBJ1-3|TRBV9|NA|NA
TGTGCCAGCAGCGCCCGGGACCGAGGAGATGGAAACACCATATATTTT
CASSARDRGDGNTIYF
>TRBJ2-3|TRBV7-2|NA|NA
TGTGCCAGCAGCTTAGTGCCAGATACGCAGTATTTT
CASSLVPDTQYF
>TRBJ1-3|TRBV25-1|TRBD1|NA
TGTGCCAGCAGTGAACCCCGGGACAGCGGAAACACCATATATTTT
CASSEPRDSGNTIYF
>TRBJ2-1|TRBV11-3|TRBD2|NA
TGTGCCAGCAGCCGGAGCGGGAGGCTGGATGAGCAGTTCTTC
CASSRSGRLDEQFF
>TRBJ2-3|TRBV5-6|NA|NA
TGTGCCAGCAGCTTGTCCAGCGGGTACACAGATACGCAGTATTTT
CASSLSSGYTDTQYF